Below, 24 T cell receptor beta chains from the same sample are listed, as sequenced in a study of CD8+ T cells in alopecia areata. After isolation, RNA underwent reverse transcription to generate cDNA as the sequencing template. Repertoires were generated with immunoSEQ multiplex PCR, while TCRdb's copy carries only in-frame clones and drops some. This sample has roughly 100,000 clones, with roughly two thirds found just once. The treatment: oral pan-JAK inhibitor, 5-10 mg twice daily. Sequencing used CD8+ T cells sorted from blood, obtained at week 4, from a patient treated with tofacitinib. These receptors all stem from a human donor with alopecia areata.

The chain is built from TRBV27 and TRBJ2-3; 8 bases map to TRBD2. Losses at the gene ends were 0 bases for V and 0 bases for J; bases not matched to a gene: 2. CDR1 MNHEY and CDR2 SMNVEV come from the germline V gene (reference sequence). The CDR3 totals 16 residues. CDR3 bases: TGTGCCAGCAGTTTATCGCCTAGCGGGAGCACAGATACGCAGTATTTT. Translating it yields CASSLSPSGSTDTQYF.

This chain links TRBV29-1 with TRBJ2-1, with 13 bases fitting TRBD2. From germline, CDR1 is SQVTM and CDR2 ANQGSEA. CDR3 size: 17 residues. V gave up 6 bases and J gave up 5 bases; unmatched junction bases: 13. The CDR3 DNA reads as TGCAGCGTCGCCGGGACTAGCGGGGCGGACCTAAACAATGAGCAGTTCTTC. Protein product: CSVAGTSGADLNNEQFF.

CDR3 in amino acids: CASTLNSGGPDTQYF. DNA of the CDR3: TGCGCCAGCACCTTAAATAGCGGGGGGCCAGATACGCAGTATTTT. V is TRBV4-1 and J is TRBJ2-3; the match to TRBD2 covers 10 bases. This CDR3 has 15 residues. With V trimmed by 7 bases and J by 4 bases, 8 bases remained unmatched. Germline-derived CDR1 and CDR2 are MGHRA and YSYEKL.

The V and J genes are TRBV4-2 and TRBJ2-7; 8 bases are shared with TRBD1. The CDR3 has 16 residues. Germline V gives CDR1 LGHNA, CDR2 YNFKEQ. The junction had 8 bases not matched to a gene; V was cut back by 2 bases and J by 2 bases. The CDR3 spells CASSQKRGQDTYEQYF. CDR3 sequence (DNA): TGTGCCAGCAGCCAAAAGAGGGGACAGGATACCTACGAGCAGTACTTC.

The rearrangement links TRBV7-8 to TRBJ1-5; TRBD1 matches at 7 bases. In germline, CDR1 is SGHVS, CDR2 FQNEAQ. Trimming removed 5 bases from V and 3 bases from J; junction bases left unmatched: 16. The CDR3 sequence is 18 residues long. CDR3: CASSRRRGQASHNQPQHF. As DNA, the CDR3 is TGTGCCAGCAGCAGAAGGCGAGGACAGGCCTCCCACAATCAGCCCCAGCATTTT.

The V call is TRBV5-1, the J call TRBJ2-7, with D possibly matching TRBD1 (5 bases). With 6 bases removed from V and 3 bases from J, the gap between germline ends came to 13 bases. This CDR3 is 13 amino acids long. Germline CDR1 SGHRS, CDR2 YFSETQ. This CDR3 is CASTHPTDYEQYF. The CDR3 DNA follows: TGCGCCAGCACCCATCCGACAGACTACGAGCAGTACTTC. The full variable domain, in which reference TRBV5-1 and TRBJ2-7 provide the parts outside the CDR3, is KAGVTQTPRYLIKTRGQQVTLSCSPISGHRSVSWYQQTPGQGLQFLFEYFSETQRNKGNFPGRFSGRQFSNSRSEMNVSTLELGDSALYLCASTHPTDYEQYFGPGTRLTVT.

V usage is TRBV6-1 and J usage is TRBJ1-6; D is undetermined. In germline, CDR1 is MNHNS, CDR2 SASEGT. This CDR3 has 10 residues. V was cut by 8 bases and J by 9 bases, with 5 bases left in between. In DNA form, the CDR3 reads TGTGCCAGCGGAGGTTCACCCCTCCACTTT. Translating it yields CASGGSPLHF.

The gene calls are TRBV29-1 and TRBJ2-3; 10 bases fit TRBD2. From germline, CDR1 is SQVTM and CDR2 ANQGSEA. The CDR3 runs 15 residues. Trimming at V came to 4 bases and at J to 1 base, leaving 5 bases not matched to a gene. CDR3 coding DNA: TGCAGCGTTGCCGAAACTAGCGGGGGCACAGATACGCAGTATTTT. Its translation is CSVAETSGGTDTQYF.

This clone was observed at least ten times. The gene calls are TRBV5-1 and TRBJ1-4; D is possibly TRBD1 (5 bases). The CDR3 has 14 amino acids. Germline CDR1 SGHRS, CDR2 YFSETQ. V was pared by 3 bases and J by 3 bases, with 9 bases between. The CDR3 reads CASSSGWSNEKLFF. The CDR3 nucleotides read TGCGCCAGCAGCTCAGGGTGGTCTAATGAAAAACTGTTTTTT.

This rearrangement joins TRBV4-1 to TRBJ2-5; D remains unclear. The V gene's germline CDR1 is MGHRA and CDR2 YSYEKL. V lost 0 bases and J lost 0, with 8 bases in between. The CDR3 sequence is 15 residues long. The CDR3 DNA sequence: TGCGCCAGCAGCCAAGATCCCCTGTACCAAGAGACCCAGTACTTC. Protein product: CASSQDPLYQETQYF.

The chain is built from TRBV7-2 and TRBJ2-5, with D possibly being TRBD1 (5 bases). V was clipped by 1 base and J by 2 bases, with 20 bases between them. Germline V CDR1 and CDR2: SGHTA, FQGNSA. The CDR3 is 18 residues long. CDR3 in DNA: TGTGCCAGCAGCTTAGACTTGTTGGGGCCCCTGGGGCAAGAGACCCAGTACTTC. The encoded protein is CASSLDLLGPLGQETQYF.

V usage is TRBV6-6 and J usage is TRBJ1-1; D remains ambiguous. This CDR3 region has 15 residues. Germline V gene data show CDR1 as MNHNY and CDR2 as SVGAGI (reference sequence). V lost 2 bases to trimming and J lost 1 base, with 11 bases between them. CDR3 sequence reads: CASSYLVAANTEAFF. The CDR3 DNA sequence: TGTGCCAGCAGTTACCTCGTGGCAGCGAACACTGAAGCTTTCTTT.

This clone has a count of ten or more. The chain has TRBV19 and TRBJ2-7, with D uncertain. CDR1 and CDR2 from the germline V gene are LNHDA and SQIVND (reference sequence). The V end was cut by 2 bases, the J end by 5 bases, with 4 bases between. The CDR3 covers 11 residues. In DNA form, the CDR3 reads TGTGCCAGTAGTATATCCCACGAGCAGTACTTC. Its translation: CASSISHEQYF.

The CDR3: CASSQEGLAGGYEQYF. As DNA, the CDR3 is TGCGCCAGCAGCCAAGAGGGACTAGCGGGGGGGTACGAGCAGTACTTC. The J gene is TRBJ2-7, the V gene TRBV4-3; TRBD2 matches at 16 bases. Looked up from germline, CDR1 is LGHNA and CDR2 is YSLEER. Germline trimming cut 0 bases from V and 4 bases from J; bases unmatched to any gene: 0. The CDR3 has 16 residues.

J is TRBJ2-7 and V is TRBV4-1, with D unclear. V was pared by 2 bases and J by 2 bases, with 13 bases between. This CDR3 has 15 amino acids. Germline values: CDR1 MGHRA, CDR2 YSYEKL. The CDR3 spells CASSQLASYTYEQYF. The CDR3 nucleotides are TGCGCCAGCAGCCAACTGGCCAGTTATACCTACGAGCAGTACTTC.

This clone was picked up one time. The genes are TRBV5-1 and TRBJ2-3; tentative D call: TRBD2 (5 bases). Deletions cut 0 bases from V and 1 base from J, with 12 bases between. This CDR3 spans 16 amino acids. In germline, CDR1 is SGHRS, CDR2 YFSETQ. CDR3: CASSLGLATRTDTQYF. CDR3 sequence (DNA): TGCGCCAGCAGCTTGGGGCTAGCCACCCGCACAGATACGCAGTATTTT.

This chain connects TRBV27 to TRBJ1-5, with TRBD1 as a possible D gene (5 bases). V lost 6 bases and J lost 4, with 10 bases in between. This CDR3 comprises 13 residues. CDR1 is MNHEY, CDR2 SMNVEV, per germline (reference sequence). CDR3 in amino acids: CASSQGANQPQHF. The CDR3 DNA sequence: TGTGCCAGCAGCCAGGGAGCGAATCAGCCCCAGCATTTT.

The sample holds a few counts of this clone. The chain uses TRBV9 and TRBJ1-1, with D hard to call. Germline V gene lookup returns CDR1 SGDLS and CDR2 YYNGEE. The CDR3 sequence is 13 residues long. Trimming pared 0 bases from V and 5 bases from J, leaving 8 bases between. The CDR3 loop reads CASSVALGTEAFF. The DNA of the CDR3 is TGTGCCAGCAGCGTAGCCTTAGGTACTGAAGCTTTCTTT. Full variable domain (missing parts from reference TRBV9 and TRBJ1-1): DSGVTQTPKHLITATGQRVTLRCSPRSGDLSVYWYQQSLDQGLQFLIQYYNGEERAKGNILERFSAQQFPDLHSELNLSSLELGDSALYFCASSVALGTEAFFGQGTRLTVV.

The V call is TRBV5-6, the J call TRBJ1-4; TRBD1 is a possible D gene (6 bases). V lost 1 base to trimming and J lost 5 bases, with 12 bases between them. Germline lookup yields CDR1 SGHDT and CDR2 YYEEEE. The CDR3 sequence is 15 residues long. The CDR3 DNA is TGTGCCAGCAGCTTGTCGGGACACGGGAATGAAAAACTGTTTTTT. Encoded protein: CASSLSGHGNEKLFF.

This chain uses TRBV27 with TRBJ1-1, with D tentatively TRBD1 (5 bases). This CDR3 is built from 13 residues. Germline V lookup: CDR1 MNHEY, CDR2 SMNVEV (reference sequence). The ends were cut back, 6 bases at V and 8 bases at J, with 16 bases in the middle. CDR3 nucleotide sequence: TGTGCCAGCAGCTCCCTCCCGGAGGGGGAAGCTTTCTTT. This codes for CASSSLPEGEAFF.

As to this clone: The sample has other DNA sequences that encode this CDR3 too. This rearrangement joins TRBV5-6 to TRBJ2-2; D remains ambiguous. V dropped 0 bases and J dropped 5 bases, with 5 bases sitting between them. The CDR3 covers 13 residues. Germline V gene lookup returns CDR1 SGHDT and CDR2 YYEEEE. The CDR3 loop is CASSLVGTGELFF. Written as DNA, the CDR3 is TGTGCCAGCAGCTTGGTGGGGACCGGGGAGCTGTTTTTT. Filled out from reference TRBV5-6 and TRBJ2-2, the complete variable domain reads DAGVTQSPTHLIKTRGQQVTLRCSPKSGHDTVSWYQQALGQGPQFIFQYYEEEERQRGNFPDRFSGHQFPNYSSELNVNALLLGDSALYLCASSLVGTGELFFGEGSRLTVL.

The chain links TRBV27 to TRBJ2-1, with unresolved D. V lost 3 bases to trimming and J lost 5 bases, with 2 bases between them. The CDR3 length is 11 residues. Germline CDR1 and CDR2: MNHEY and SMNVEV (reference sequence). The CDR3 sequence is CASSFNNEQFF. As DNA, the CDR3 is TGTGCCAGCAGTTTCAACAATGAGCAGTTCTTC.

This chain uses TRBV29-1 with TRBJ2-7; D is unresolved. Trimming stripped 5 bases from V and 1 base from J, with 15 bases between. The CDR3 sequence is 14 residues long. Germline CDR1 and CDR2: SQVTM and ANQGSEA. The CDR3 coding sequence is TGCAGCGTTCTTCCCGAGCTCCCGTCCTACGAGCAGTACTTC. Protein sequence: CSVLPELPSYEQYF.

V gene TRBV28 combines with J gene TRBJ2-3; 8 bases are shared with TRBD2. This CDR3 spans 12 amino acids. Germline-derived CDR1 and CDR2 are MDHEN and SYDVKM. Trimming cost V 2 bases and J 12 bases; bases outside gene matches: 4. CDR3 nucleotide sequence: TGTGCCAGCAGTTTAGACGGGAGGGCCCAGTATTTT. This translates into CASSLDGRAQYF.